The clone carrying this TCR beta chain has just a few counts. What it binds is unknown. The data are from a study of cytomegalovirus exposure and HLA in healthy donors. Findings of the study overall: Prediction of most subjects' HLA-A and HLA-B alleles by TCR beta sequences was reportedly accurate. By HLA locus, TCR association rates varied in a later analysis, with DRB1 showing the most and HLA-C the fewest.

Despite likely unrecorded immune exposures, the donors were nominally healthy at the time of sampling. In the PCR, 60 Vbeta and 13 Jbeta primers were used. Clones were sequenced by immunoSEQ multiplex PCR, and TCRdb holds only the in-frame ones, with some missing. The sample has 200,000 to 300,000 clones, about four fifths seen once. CDR1 is SGHVS and CDR2 is FQNEAQ in the germline V gene. After removal of 4 bases from V and 3 bases from J, the junction contained 5 bases not matched to a gene. There are 14 residues in the CDR3. Sequencing was carried out using PBMCs. The V call is TRBV7-8, the J call TRBJ2-7; the match to TRBD1 covers 8 bases. The receptor was isolated from a middle-aged woman in good health and CMV-seropositive. CDR3 sequence reads: CASSSMTGDYEQYF. The CDR3 DNA reads as TGTGCCAGCAGCTCGATGACAGGGGACTACGAGCAGTACTTC.